These 20 T cell receptor beta chains were all obtained from the same sample, sequenced in a study of blood T cell repertoires in COVID-19. Clones were sequenced by immunoSEQ multiplex PCR, and TCRdb holds only the in-frame ones, with some missing. The table lists roughly 190,000 clones, 80% to 90% of them singletons. Sequencing was done on a sample of peripheral blood. Receptors were obtained from a man between 18 and 29 years old with active or convalescent COVID-19.

This clone came up a few times. The chain joins TRBV10-1 to TRBJ2-2; D perhaps matches TRBD2 (6 bases). V lost 7 bases and J 6 bases, leaving 9 bases between the germline ends. The CDR3 length is 12 residues. CDR1 is WNHNN, CDR2 SYGVQD, per germline (reference sequence). The chain's CDR3 is CASTREAGELFF. The DNA of the CDR3 is TGCGCCAGCACCAGGGAGGCCGGGGAGCTGTTTTTT.

V is TRBV19 and J is TRBJ2-1, with 7 bases fitting TRBD1. This CDR3 comprises 15 residues. J was trimmed by 3 bases and V by 3 bases; bases with no gene match: 5. Germline V gives CDR1 LNHDA, CDR2 SQIVND (reference sequence). The CDR3 region is CASSISGQVYNEQFF. The CDR3 coding sequence is TGTGCCAGTAGTATCTCCGGACAGGTCTACAATGAGCAGTTCTTC.

The J gene is TRBJ2-1, the V gene TRBV11-2; D is possibly TRBD2 (6 bases). V lost 5 bases and J 5 bases, leaving 13 bases between the germline ends. CDR1 is SGHAT, CDR2 FQNNGV, per germline. There are 14 residues in the CDR3. This CDR3 reads CASSPSSVNNEQFF. The DNA of the CDR3 is TGTGCCAGCAGCCCCTCTAGCGTGAACAATGAGCAGTTCTTC.

J is TRBJ1-2 and V is TRBV21-1; the table's D call, TRBD1, has no DNA check behind it. TRBV21-1 is flagged as a pseudogene. This CDR3 comprises 18 residues. The CDR3 sequence: CASSKVKDRGITNYGYTF. CDR3 nucleotide sequence: TGTGCCAGCAGCAAAGTCAAGGACAGGGGCATAACTAACTATGGCTACACCTTC.

The V and J genes are TRBV13 and TRBJ2-7; TRBD1 matches 7 bases. The CDR3 is 14 amino acids. V shed 5 bases, J shed 7 bases, and the junction held 11 bases outside the gene matches. CDR1 PRHDT and CDR2 FYEKMQ come from the germline V gene (reference sequence). This CDR3 reads CASSRSTGVLEQYF. Written as DNA, the CDR3 is TGTGCCAGCAGCCGCTCCACAGGGGTTTTGGAGCAGTACTTC.

V and J are TRBV10-3 and TRBJ1-4; D is uncertain. The CDR3 contains 14 residues. The germline V gene encodes CDR1 ENHRY and CDR2 SYGVKD. Trimming left V 5 bases short and J 4 bases short, with 11 bases between. CDR3 residues: CAISKTSGNEKLFF. CDR3 DNA sequence: TGTGCCATCAGTAAAACTTCGGGTAATGAAAAACTGTTTTTT.

The chain carries TRBV6-2 or TRBV6-3 and TRBJ2-7; 8 bases align to TRBD2. The CDR3 covers 14 residues. Germline CDR1 reads MNHEY; CDR2 reads SVGEGT. The ends lost 2 bases at V and 3 bases at J; junction bases unmatched: 3. The CDR3 DNA is TGTGCCAGCAGTTACCTCGCGGGAGGCTACGAGCAGTACTTC. Amino acids: CASSYLAGGYEQYF.

The rearrangement joins TRBV28 to TRBJ1-2; TRBD1 matches 10 bases. The CDR3 runs 14 residues. Germline values: CDR1 MDHEN, CDR2 SYDVKM. V lost 8 bases to trimming and J lost 6 bases; unmatched junction nucleotides: 9. In nucleotides, the CDR3 is TGTGCCAGCTCCGAGGGACAGGGGTGGAATGGCTACACCTTC. This translates into CASSEGQGWNGYTF.

This clone was found a few times. The rearrangement links TRBV7-9 to TRBJ1-2; D call uncertain. This CDR3 spans 12 amino acids. Per germline, CDR1 SEHNR and CDR2 FQNEAQ (reference sequence). V lost 3 bases, J lost 8 bases, and 10 bases lay in between. CDR3 DNA sequence: TGTGCCAGCAGCTTCGACTCGGTAGGCTACACCTTC. As protein: CASSFDSVGYTF.

For the CDR3, the DNA is TGTGCCAGCAGCTTAGGGGGACAGAACTATGGCTACACCTTC. This codes for CASSLGGQNYGYTF. V and J are TRBV7-2 and TRBJ1-2; 7 bases are a match to TRBD1. Germline V CDR1 and CDR2: SGHTA, FQGNSA. There are 14 residues in the CDR3. After removal of 1 base from V and 2 bases from J, the junction contained 1 base not matched to a gene.

This clone showed up just once. J is TRBJ2-7 and V is TRBV6-1, with 9 bases identical to TRBD1. After removal of 1 base from V and 5 bases from J, the junction contained 6 bases not matched to a gene. CDR3 length equals 15 residues. The V gene's germline CDR1 is MNHNS and CDR2 SASEGT. In nucleotides, the CDR3 is TGTGCCAGCAGTGAAGATTGGGGGACAGGGAACGAGCAGTACGTC. Translating gives CASSEDWGTGNEQYV.

The gene calls are TRBV20-1 and TRBJ1-2, with D maybe TRBD1 (5 bases). The ends were cut back, 5 bases at V and 9 bases at J, with 10 bases in the middle. The CDR3 runs 10 residues. CDR1 DFQATT and CDR2 SNEGSKA come from the germline V gene (reference sequence). CDR3 bases: TGCAGTGCTTCAGACAGTAGCTACACCTTC. It translates to CSASDSSYTF.

This clone showed up just once. The chain links TRBV7-9 to TRBJ2-1; 10 nucleotides agree with TRBD1. CDR3 length: 14 residues. Germline V gives CDR1 SEHNR, CDR2 FQNEAQ (reference sequence). The V gene end was trimmed by 4 bases and the J gene end by 5 bases; junction bases not matched to a gene: 2. CDR3 DNA: TGTGCCAGCAGCTGGGACAGGGGTGACAATGAGCAGTTCTTC. Amino acids: CASSWDRGDNEQFF.

The chain combines TRBV24-1 with TRBJ2-2; D is perhaps TRBD1 (6 bases). V lost 4 bases and J lost 6, with 17 bases in between. This CDR3 comprises 16 residues. CDR1 and CDR2 (germline): KGHDR, SFDVKD. CDR3 protein: CATSELGAGAAGELFF. In DNA, the CDR3 is TGTGCCACCAGTGAACTTGGGGCAGGGGCGGCCGGGGAGCTGTTTTTT.

The chain links TRBV18 to TRBJ1-5, with 8 positions matching TRBD1. The CDR3 consists of 15 residues. Trimming removed 2 bases from V and 4 bases from J; junction bases left unmatched: 4. Germline-derived CDR1 and CDR2 are KGHSH and LQKENI. This CDR3 reads CASSPLGQGNQPQHF. The DNA for the CDR3 is TGTGCCAGCTCACCATTAGGACAGGGTAATCAGCCCCAGCATTTT.

The chain has TRBV6-5 and TRBJ1-2, with D possibly TRBD1 on 6 matching bases. This CDR3 spans 12 amino acids. Germline V gene data show CDR1 as MNHEY and CDR2 as SVGAGI. Trimming left V 5 bases short and J 6 bases short, with 10 bases between. CDR3 residues: CASSPQGNGYTF. In nucleotides, the CDR3 is TGTGCCAGCAGTCCTCAGGGGAATGGCTACACCTTC.

This clone was detected only a few times. The rearrangement links TRBV9 to TRBJ2-1; tentatively, D is TRBD2 (5 bases). CDR3 length: 18 residues. Germline V gene sequence: CDR1 SGDLS, CDR2 YYNGEE. V shed 0 bases and J shed 5 bases, with 21 bases lying between them. This chain's CDR3 is CASSVAPTGLAANNEQFF. For the CDR3, the DNA is TGTGCCAGCAGCGTAGCCCCGACCGGGCTAGCCGCTAACAATGAGCAGTTCTTC.

This chain joins TRBV5-1 and TRBJ1-1; D unclear. The germline V gene encodes CDR1 SGHRS and CDR2 YFSETQ. Trimming removed 3 bases at V and 0 bases at J, with 12 bases between. This CDR3 contains 15 residues. CDR3 protein: CASSSQVRMNTEAFF. Here the CDR3 DNA reads TGCGCCAGCAGCTCCCAGGTAAGGATGAACACTGAAGCTTTCTTT.

The CDR3, as DNA: TGTGCCAGCAGCCTGACAGGGGGTAGGGTGTTTTTT. This translates into CASSLTGGRVFF. V usage is TRBV28 and J usage is TRBJ2-2; 9 positions agree with TRBD1. Germline V gene sequence: CDR1 MDHEN, CDR2 SYDVKM. V lost 6 bases and J lost 15; bases outside the gene matches: 8. This CDR3 has 12 amino acids.

The chain couples TRBV23-1 to TRBJ2-7; a weak D match, TRBD1 (6 bases). TRBV23-1 is flagged as an ORF with uncertain function. The CDR3 sequence is 17 residues long. Deletions cut 2 bases from V and 2 bases from J, with 19 bases between. CDR3 sequence reads: CASSQRPGQTLTYEQYV. The DNA for the CDR3 is TGCGCCAGCAGTCAACGGCCGGGACAAACTCTTACCTACGAGCAGTACGTC.